These T cell receptor beta chains were read from a single sample in a study of OX40 agonist ivuxolimab in advanced cancers. Sequenced by immunoSEQ multiplex PCR; TCRdb stores in-frame clones only, minus some. The data show about 32,000 clones, around nine tenths seen once. The sequencing used CD4+ or CD8+ T cells sorted from blood, collected in a trial of the OX40 agonist ivuxolimab. Receptors were obtained from an adult with an advanced solid tumor such as melanoma, head and neck, liver or kidney cancer. Each CDR3 is given with its conserved first and last residue. The D gene is left open where the match is weak. Clone size is shown for a subset of rows, as once, few, many or a class of expanded clone.

clone_size: NA
v_call: TRBV29-1
j_call: TRBJ2-2
d_call: NA
cdr3_nt: TGCAGCGGGGGCCCGGGGGGCCACACCGGGGAGCTGTTTTTT
cdr3_aa: CSGGPGGHTGELFF

clone_size: NA
v_call: TRBV19
j_call: TRBJ2-7
d_call: NA
cdr3_nt: TGTGCCAGTAGTATCTTAGTCTCCTACGAGCAGTACTTC
cdr3_aa: CASSILVSYEQYF

clone_size: NA
v_call: TRBV28
j_call: TRBJ2-7
d_call: TRBD1
cdr3_nt: TGTGCCAGCAGTTCCCCATGGACAGGGACGACCTACGAGCAGTACTTC
cdr3_aa: CASSSPWTGTTYEQYF

clone_size: NA
v_call: TRBV11-1
j_call: TRBJ1-5
d_call: TRBD1
cdr3_nt: TGTGCCAGCAGCTTCGGACAGGGGCGGGAACAGCCCCAGCATTTT
cdr3_aa: CASSFGQGREQPQHF

clone_size: NA
v_call: TRBV19
j_call: TRBJ1-2
d_call: TRBD1
cdr3_nt: TGTGCCAGTAGTATTACCGGGACAGGGGAATATGGCTACACCTTC
cdr3_aa: CASSITGTGEYGYTF

clone_size: NA
v_call: TRBV27
j_call: TRBJ2-3
d_call: NA
cdr3_nt: TGTGCCAGCAGTTTAAGGAGGGGGGGTAGCACAGATACGCAGTATTTT
cdr3_aa: CASSLRRGGSTDTQYF

clone_size: NA
v_call: TRBV2
j_call: TRBJ2-3
d_call: TRBD2
cdr3_nt: TGTGCCAGCAGAGGACTAGCGACAAGCACAGATACGCAGTATTTT
cdr3_aa: CASRGLATSTDTQYF

clone_size: NA
v_call: TRBV28
j_call: TRBJ1-2
d_call: NA
cdr3_nt: TGTGCCAGCACCTTGGGGGCCGAAATTAACTATGGCTACACCTTC
cdr3_aa: CASTLGAEINYGYTF

clone_size: NA
v_call: TRBV13
j_call: TRBJ1-2
d_call: TRBD1
cdr3_nt: TGTGCCAGCAGCGATCCCAGGGGGCTGAGGTATGGCTACACCTTC
cdr3_aa: CASSDPRGLRYGYTF

clone_size: NA
v_call: TRBV5-5
j_call: TRBJ2-7
d_call: NA
cdr3_nt: TGTGCCAGCAGCGGAGGATCCAGTGGTTACGAGCAGTACTTC
cdr3_aa: CASSGGSSGYEQYF

clone_size: NA
v_call: TRBV25-1
j_call: TRBJ2-5
d_call: NA
cdr3_nt: TGTGCCAGCAGTGATAGGACAGAGCAAGAGACCCAGTACTTC
cdr3_aa: CASSDRTEQETQYF

clone_size: NA
v_call: TRBV13
j_call: TRBJ1-5
d_call: NA
cdr3_nt: TGTGCCAGCAGCTTAGGCTCCCGGGGGAATCAGCCCCAGCATTTT
cdr3_aa: CASSLGSRGNQPQHF

clone_size: NA
v_call: TRBV9
j_call: TRBJ2-1
d_call: NA
cdr3_nt: TGTGCCAGCAGTGCGGACATCAATGAGCAGTTCTTC
cdr3_aa: CASSADINEQFF

clone_size: NA
v_call: TRBV28
j_call: TRBJ2-5
d_call: NA
cdr3_nt: TGTGCCAGCAGTTTTCCCACGACTCTGACACCAGGGAAAGAGACCCAGTACTTC
cdr3_aa: CASSFPTTLTPGKETQYF

clone_size: NA
v_call: TRBV11-2
j_call: TRBJ2-3
d_call: NA
cdr3_nt: TGTGCCAGCAGCTTCCTTACCGAGGGCACAGATACGCAGTATTTT
cdr3_aa: CASSFLTEGTDTQYF

clone_size: few
v_call: TRBV10-3
j_call: TRBJ1-1
d_call: NA
cdr3_nt: TGTGCCATCAGGGCGACGGTGAACACTGAAGCTTTCTTT
cdr3_aa: CAIRATVNTEAFF